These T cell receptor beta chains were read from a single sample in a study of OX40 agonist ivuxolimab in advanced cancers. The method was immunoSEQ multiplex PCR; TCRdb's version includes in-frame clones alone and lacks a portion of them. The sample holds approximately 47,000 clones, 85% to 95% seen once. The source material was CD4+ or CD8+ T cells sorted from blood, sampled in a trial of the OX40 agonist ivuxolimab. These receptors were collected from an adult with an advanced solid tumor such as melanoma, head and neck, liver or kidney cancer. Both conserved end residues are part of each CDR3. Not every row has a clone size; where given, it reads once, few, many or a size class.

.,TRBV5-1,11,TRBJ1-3,CASSPGQALYF
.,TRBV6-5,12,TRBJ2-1,CASSYEDNEQFF
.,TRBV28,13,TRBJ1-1,CAITTGGRTEAFF
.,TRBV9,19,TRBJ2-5,CASSVGTSGGALGQETQYF
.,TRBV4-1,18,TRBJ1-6,CASSQDGFEGSYNSPLHF
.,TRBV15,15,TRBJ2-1,CATSSPSGGAYEQFF
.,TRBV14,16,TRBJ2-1,CASSQDETDSYNEQFF
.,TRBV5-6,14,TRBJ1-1,CASSQGQMNTEAFF
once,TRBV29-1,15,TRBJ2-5,CSVELWTALQETQYF
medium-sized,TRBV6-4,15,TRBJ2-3,CASSRLAGGQDTQYF
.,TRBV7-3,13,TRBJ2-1,CASSLYSYNEQFF
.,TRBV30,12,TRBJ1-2,CAWNREVHGYTF
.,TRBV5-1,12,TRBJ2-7,CASRGRSYEQYF
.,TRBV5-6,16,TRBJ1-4,CASSAWTGGTNEKLFF
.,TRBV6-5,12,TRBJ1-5,CASRAKNQPQHF
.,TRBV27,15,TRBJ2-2,CASSLTPDRAGELFF
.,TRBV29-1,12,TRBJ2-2,CSVARNTGELFF
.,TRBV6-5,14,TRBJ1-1,CASSYGGMNTEAFF
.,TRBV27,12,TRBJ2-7,CASSTPPYEQYF
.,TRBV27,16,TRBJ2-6,CASSSVAGWGANVLTF
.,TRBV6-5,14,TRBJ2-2,CASSFRQGAGELFF
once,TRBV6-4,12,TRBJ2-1,CASTNRTNEQFF
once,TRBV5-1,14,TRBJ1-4,CASSLGGLGEKLFF
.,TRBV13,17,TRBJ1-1,CASSLPGQGAHHTEAFF
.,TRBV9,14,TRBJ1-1,CASSVEGDNTEAFF
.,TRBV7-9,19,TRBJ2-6,CASSFSGGVRNPGANVLTF
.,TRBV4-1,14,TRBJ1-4,CASSQGTGDEKLFF
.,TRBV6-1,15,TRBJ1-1,CASSERTGGYTEAFF
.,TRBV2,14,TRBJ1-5,CASTPRGGSQPQHF
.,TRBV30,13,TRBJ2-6,CAWNDSGANVLTF
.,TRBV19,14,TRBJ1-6,CASRFGDYNSPLHF
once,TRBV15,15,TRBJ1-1,CATSRDTDRDTEAFF